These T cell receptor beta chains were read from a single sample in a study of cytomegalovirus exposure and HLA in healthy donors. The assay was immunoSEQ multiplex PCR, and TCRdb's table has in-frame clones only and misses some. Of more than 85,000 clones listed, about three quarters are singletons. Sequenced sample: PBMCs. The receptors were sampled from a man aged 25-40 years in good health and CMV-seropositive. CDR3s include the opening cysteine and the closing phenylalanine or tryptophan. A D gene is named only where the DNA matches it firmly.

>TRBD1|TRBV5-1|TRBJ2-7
TGCGCCAGCAGCCCCGGGACAGGGCCCCGGGAGCAGTACTTC
CASSPGTGPREQYF
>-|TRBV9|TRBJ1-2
TGTGCCAGCACAGAGTTTAGCGGTAACTATGGCTACACCTTC
CASTEFSGNYGYTF
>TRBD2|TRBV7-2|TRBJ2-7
TGTGCCAGCAGCTCTTCGAGACTAGCGGGGAACGAGCAGTACTTC
CASSSSRLAGNEQYF
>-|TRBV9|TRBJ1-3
TGTGCCAGCAGCGTTGACCACTACTCTGGAAACACCATATATTTT
CASSVDHYSGNTIYF
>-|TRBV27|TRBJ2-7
TGTGCCAGCAGTTTGGCCCCGGACAGTTCCTACGAGCAGTACTTC
CASSLAPDSSYEQYF
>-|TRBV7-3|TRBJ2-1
TGTGCCAGCAGCTTAAATGGTGGCTATGAGCAGTTCTTC
CASSLNGGYEQFF
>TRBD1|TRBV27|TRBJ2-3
TGTGCCAGCAGAAGAACAGGGGCAGATACGCAGTATTTT
CASRRTGADTQYF
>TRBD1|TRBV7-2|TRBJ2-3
TGTGCCAGCAGCGGGGGACAGGGGGCCTACACAGATACGCAGTATTTT
CASSGGQGAYTDTQYF
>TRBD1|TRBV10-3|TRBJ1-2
TGTGCCATCAGTGAGCCGGGACAGGGATTGGACTATGGCTACACCTTC
CAISEPGQGLDYGYTF
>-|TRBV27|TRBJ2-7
TGTGCCAGCAGTTTAGGCCCCGAGCAGTACTTC
CASSLGPEQYF
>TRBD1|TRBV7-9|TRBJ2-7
TGTTCCAGCAGCTTAGATCCGTACCGGGACAGGGTCTTCTACGAGCAGTACTTC
CSSSLDPYRDRVFYEQYF
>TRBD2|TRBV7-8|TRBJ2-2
TGTGCCAGCAGCCCCAAGACTAGCGGGGGGCTGAACACCGGGGAGCTGTTTTTT
CASSPKTSGGLNTGELFF